These 24 T cell receptor beta chains came from one sample sequenced in a study of CD8+ T cells in alopecia areata. Extracted RNA was reverse transcribed into cDNA, the sequencing template. Assay used: immunoSEQ multiplex PCR; TCRdb lists only in-frame clones, some missing. The sample contains roughly 250,000 clones, 65% to 70% of which appear only once. The sample in question was CD4+ T cells sorted from blood, obtained at week 0. The receptors shown here come from a human donor with alopecia areata.

This chain links TRBV30 with TRBJ1-1; D remains unclear. The CDR3 totals 13 residues. V gave up 0 bases and J gave up 5 bases, with 10 bases separating them. The germline V gene encodes CDR1 GTSNPN and CDR2 SVGIG (reference sequence). CDR3 sequence reads: CAWSVRSGTEAFF. The CDR3 DNA sequence: TGTGCCTGGAGTGTACGATCGGGGACTGAAGCTTTCTTT. Based on the CDR3 plus reference TRBV30 and TRBJ1-1, the full variable domain is SQTIHQWPATLVQPVGSPLSLECTVEGTSNPNLYWYRQAAGRGLQLLFYSVGIGQISSEVPQNLSASRPQDRQFILSSKKLLLSDSGFYLCAWSVRSGTEAFFGQGTRLTVV.

The chain recombines TRBV29-1 with TRBJ2-5; D is unclear. Germline values: CDR1 SQVTM, CDR2 ANQGSEA. V lost 2 bases and J 4 bases, leaving 5 bases between the germline ends. This CDR3 has 11 residues. The CDR3 is CSVERTETQYF. CDR3 coding DNA: TGCAGCGTTGAAAGGACAGAGACCCAGTACTTC.

V gene TRBV7-9 combines with J gene TRBJ2-5, with D uncertain. Germline V gives CDR1 SEHNR, CDR2 FQNEAQ (reference sequence). CDR3 length: 13 residues. V was shortened by 5 bases and J by 2 bases, with 9 bases between the two germline ends. CDR3 DNA sequence: TGTGCCAGCAGCCCGGTGGCACAAGAGACCCAGTACTTC. This translates into CASSPVAQETQYF.

The chain couples TRBV30 to TRBJ1-4; weak D call: TRBD1 (6 bases). Looked up from germline, CDR1 is GTSNPN and CDR2 is SVGIG (reference sequence). The CDR3 covers 14 residues. Trimming took off 4 bases at V and 7 bases at J, with 16 bases between the two ends. Written as DNA, the CDR3 is TGTGCCTGGAACCCTGGGGGGGGCGTTGAAAAACTGTTTTTT. Translation: CAWNPGGGVEKLFF.

The CDR3 bases are TGTGCCAGCAGCCGGGCCGATAATTCACCCCTCCACTTT. It specifies CASSRADNSPLHF. The V call is TRBV5-6, the J call TRBJ1-6; D gene uncertain. V was cut by 4 bases and J by 5 bases, with 7 bases left in between. Germline CDR1 is SGHDT and CDR2 is YYEEEE. The CDR3 sequence is 13 residues long. Drawing the rest from reference TRBV5-6 and TRBJ1-6, the complete variable domain is DAGVTQSPTHLIKTRGQQVTLRCSPKSGHDTVSWYQQALGQGPQFIFQYYEEEERQRGNFPDRFSGHQFPNYSSELNVNALLLGDSALYLCASSRADNSPLHFGNGTRLTVT.

V gene TRBV30 combines with J gene TRBJ1-2; D possibly corresponds to TRBD1 (6 bases). Trimming took off 0 bases at V and 2 bases at J, with 16 bases between the two ends. Per germline, CDR1 GTSNPN and CDR2 SVGIG (reference sequence). This CDR3 has 16 amino acids. Here the CDR3 DNA reads TGTGCCTGGAGTGTACAGGCAGGGGATGGGAACTATGGCTACACCTTC. Its protein product is CAWSVQAGDGNYGYTF.

This clone came up a few times. The chain recombines TRBV10-3 with TRBJ2-1, with D perhaps TRBD2 (6 bases). V was trimmed by 4 bases and J by 5 bases, leaving 15 bases between them. CDR3 length: 15 amino acids. Germline V CDR1 and CDR2: ENHRY, SYGVKD. The CDR3: CAISGKGLSDNEQFF. As DNA, the CDR3 is TGTGCCATCAGTGGGAAGGGACTGTCTGACAATGAGCAGTTCTTC.

The V call is TRBV20-1, the J call TRBJ2-4; D could derive from TRBD1 or TRBD2 (5 bases each). Germline V CDR1 and CDR2: DFQATT, SNEGSKA (reference sequence). This CDR3 is built from 11 residues. Trimming cost V 6 bases and J 6 bases, with 9 bases left between them. DNA for the CDR3: TGCAGTGCCCTTGGGACAAACATTCAGTACTTC. It translates to CSALGTNIQYF.

This sequence joins TRBV7-8 and TRBJ2-7; 7 nucleotides align to TRBD1. V shed 5 bases, J shed 3 bases, and the junction held 7 bases outside the gene matches. The CDR3 length is 14 residues. Germline CDR1 is SGHVS and CDR2 is FQNEAQ. CDR3 sequence (DNA): TGTGCCAGCAGCATTGACAGGGTGCACTACGAGCAGTACTTC. Its protein product is CASSIDRVHYEQYF.

This chain connects TRBV2 to TRBJ2-7, with TRBD1 matching 7 bases. The CDR3 is 14 amino acids. V trimming: 7 bases; J trimming: 6 bases; junction bases outside the gene matches: 12. In germline, CDR1 is SNHLY, CDR2 FYNNEI. The CDR3 region has the DNA TGTGCCAGCACCGGACAGGAGGTCCGGATCGAGCAGTACTTC. As protein: CASTGQEVRIEQYF.

The gene calls are TRBV6-6 and TRBJ2-7; D perhaps matches TRBD2 (6 bases). CDR1 and CDR2 from the germline V gene are MNHNY and SVGAGI (reference sequence). This CDR3 is 15 amino acids long. V gave up 4 bases and J gave up 1 base, with 14 bases separating them. CDR3 coding DNA: TGTGCCAGCAGTTGGGGCGGGGAAGATTCCTACGAGCAGTACTTC. Its protein is CASSWGGEDSYEQYF.

The chain uses TRBV30 and TRBJ2-5, with 7 bases matching TRBD2. The CDR3 covers 14 residues. J gave up 1 base and V 1 base, and 3 bases lay outside the gene matches. CDR1 is GTSNPN and CDR2 is SVGIG in the germline V gene (reference sequence). CDR3 amino acids: CAWSGGLLQETQYF. The CDR3 DNA follows: TGTGCCTGGAGTGGGGGACTACTCCAAGAGACCCAGTACTTC.

This clone was counted a few times. The rearrangement joins TRBV29-1 to TRBJ2-3; 7 positions agree with TRBD1. The CDR3 totals 15 residues. CDR1 and CDR2 (germline): SQVTM, ANQGSEA. The V and J ends lost 7 bases and 3 bases, in that order; junction bases with no gene match: 13. CDR3 sequence reads: CSARQGVGQTDTQYF. In nucleotides, the CDR3 is TGCAGCGCCCGACAGGGAGTGGGACAAACAGATACGCAGTATTTT.

The rearrangement links TRBV5-1 to TRBJ2-3; D is perhaps TRBD1 (5 bases). V dropped 2 bases and J dropped 2 bases, with 9 bases sitting between them. Looked up from germline, CDR1 is SGHRS and CDR2 is YFSETQ. The CDR3 contains 14 residues. The CDR3 region is CASSFGATTDTQYF. CDR3 bases: TGCGCCAGCAGCTTTGGGGCGACCACAGATACGCAGTATTTT.

The V gene is TRBV27, the J gene TRBJ1-6; D ambiguous. The CDR3 loop spans 17 amino acids. Germline V gene lookup returns CDR1 MNHEY and CDR2 SMNVEV (reference sequence). Trimming stripped 1 base from V and 0 bases from J, with 10 bases between. As DNA, the CDR3 is TGTGCCAGCAGTTTATGGGCGGCAAGCTCCTATAATTCACCCCTCCACTTT. Protein product: CASSLWAASSYNSPLHF.

This chain connects TRBV7-2 to TRBJ1-1; 8 nucleotides agree with TRBD1. V gave up 5 bases and J gave up 1 base; unmatched junction bases: 6. Germline CDR1 SGHTA, CDR2 FQGNSA. The CDR3 has 15 amino acids. The CDR3 loop reads CASSPWDRRNTEAFF. The CDR3 nucleotides read TGTGCCAGCAGCCCCTGGGACAGGCGGAACACTGAAGCTTTCTTT.

DNA of the CDR3: TGTGCCAGCAGCTCCCTCGTCGGGGTGTTACGCACTGAAGCTTTCTTT. Amino acid sequence: CASSSLVGVLRTEAFF. The chain recombines TRBV27 with TRBJ1-1; D is undetermined. This CDR3 is built from 16 residues. V dropped 6 bases and J dropped 4 bases, with 21 bases sitting between them. CDR1 MNHEY and CDR2 SMNVEV come from the germline V gene (reference sequence).

The rearrangement uses TRBV30 and TRBJ2-7; possibly TRBD2 for D (5 bases). Trimming stripped 2 bases from V and 2 bases from J, with 10 bases between. The CDR3 is made up of 13 amino acids. Germline assignment: CDR1 GTSNPN and CDR2 SVGIG (reference sequence). This CDR3 is CAWSNGVTYEQYF. The CDR3 nucleotides read TGTGCCTGGAGTAACGGGGTCACCTACGAGCAGTACTTC. The variable domain in full, with the rest retrieved from reference TRBV30 and TRBJ2-7, is SQTIHQWPATLVQPVGSPLSLECTVEGTSNPNLYWYRQAAGRGLQLLFYSVGIGQISSEVPQNLSASRPQDRQFILSSKKLLLSDSGFYLCAWSNGVTYEQYFGPGTRLTVT.

This clone came up a few times. V usage is TRBV29-1 and J usage is TRBJ1-5; TRBD1 agrees at 12 bases. The germline gives CDR1 SQVTM, CDR2 ANQGSEA. The CDR3 consists of 17 residues. Trimming cost V 5 bases and J 2 bases; bases outside gene matches: 10. The CDR3 loop reads CSVSGTGGPWGNQPQHF. The DNA of the CDR3 is TGCAGCGTTTCCGGGACAGGGGGCCCTTGGGGCAATCAGCCCCAGCATTTT.

The chain links TRBV29-1 to TRBJ1-3; TRBD1 is a possible D gene (5 bases). Germline V lookup: CDR1 SQVTM, CDR2 ANQGSEA. Trimming cost V 4 bases and J 1 base, with 14 bases left between them. The CDR3 has 15 amino acids. CDR3 coding DNA: TGCAGCGTTGTAGGACACACAAGATCTGGAAACACCATATATTTT. Translated: CSVVGHTRSGNTIYF.

This clone has more than one count but fewer than ten. The chain employs TRBV25-1 and TRBJ2-7; no clear D. CDR1 and CDR2 from the germline V gene are MGHDK and SYGVNS. Trimming removed 2 bases at V and 4 bases at J, with 12 bases between. This CDR3 contains 14 residues. The CDR3, as DNA: TGTGCCAGCAGTGAACCGGACCGCATATACGAGCAGTACTTC. It specifies CASSEPDRIYEQYF.

This clone has just a few counts. The genes are TRBV30 and TRBJ1-2, with 8 bases lining up with TRBD1. Germline V CDR1 and CDR2: GTSNPN, SVGIG (reference sequence). The ends lost 1 base at V and 6 bases at J; junction bases unmatched: 4. The CDR3 extends over 13 amino acids. In nucleotides, the CDR3 is TGTGCCTGGAGTGGGAGACAGGGGCATGGCTACACCTTC. Translated, it gives CAWSGRQGHGYTF.

This clone was counted only a few times. V is TRBV28 and J is TRBJ1-3, with a possible D match to TRBD1 (5 bases). The germline V gene encodes CDR1 MDHEN and CDR2 SYDVKM. Trimming cost V 6 bases and J 3 bases, with 6 bases left between them. This CDR3 is 12 amino acids long. CDR3: CASSQGGNTIYF. CDR3 in DNA: TGTGCCAGCAGCCAGGGTGGAAACACCATATATTTT.

The rearrangement uses TRBV20-1 and TRBJ1-2; D is perhaps TRBD1 (6 bases). Germline assignment: CDR1 DFQATT and CDR2 SNEGSKA (reference sequence). V was trimmed by 5 bases and J by 5 bases, leaving 9 bases between them. The CDR3 runs to 11 residues. Here the CDR3 DNA reads TGCAGTGCTGAGGGGGGGTATGGCTACACCTTC. This gives the protein CSAEGGYGYTF.